These 15 T cell receptor beta chains were all obtained from the same sample, sequenced in a study of T cell repertoires in cytomegalovirus infection. Via MiXCR, TCRdb re-called the reads, giving one row per CDR3 protein. The table shows 550,000 to 700,000 distinct CDR3 sequences, with about 39% occurring only once. Their target antigens are unknown. Sequencing used cultured PBMCs, obtained from culture after CMV antigen stimulation. These receptors were collected from a human donor in good health (CMV status not recorded). Some clones in this sample may be carry-over from other donors' samples.

The chain couples TRBV10-3 to TRBJ1-6; perhaps TRBD1 as D (5 bases). The CDR3 is made up of 13 amino acids. Germline V CDR1 and CDR2: ENHRY, SYGVKD. Trimming pared 7 bases from V and 7 bases from J, leaving 11 bases between. Written as DNA, the CDR3 is TGTGCCATCACCATTGGGGGGAATTCACCCCTCCACTTT. Translating gives CAITIGGNSPLHF.

V gene TRBV27 combines with J gene TRBJ1-5, with D possibly matching TRBD1 (6 bases). V was clipped by 4 bases and J by 5 bases, with 12 bases between them. The germline gives CDR1 MNHEY, CDR2 SMNVEV (reference sequence). This CDR3 region has 14 residues. The CDR3 reads CASSSGQLYQPQHF. The CDR3 DNA is TGTGCCAGCAGTTCCGGACAGTTATATCAGCCCCAGCATTTT.

This clonotype was detected only a few times. The rearrangement links TRBV6-1 to TRBJ1-5; D not resolved. Germline CDR1 is MNHNS and CDR2 is SASEGT. The V end was cut by 2 bases, the J end by 3 bases, with 17 bases between. This CDR3 comprises 17 residues. CDR3 bases: TGTGCCAGCAGTGAATACCTAGCGGTTGTAGACAATCAGCCCCAGCATTTT. This gives the protein CASSEYLAVVDNQPQHF.

The chain employs TRBV4-2 and TRBJ2-5, with TRBD1 identical over 7 bases. The J segment lost 4 bases and the V segment lost 1 base, leaving 6 bases of the junction unmatched. Germline CDR1 is LGHNA and CDR2 is YNFKEQ. The CDR3 covers 15 residues. The CDR3 protein is CASSQGQRQGETQYF. For the CDR3, the DNA is TGTGCCAGCAGCCAAGGCCAGAGACAGGGAGAGACCCAGTACTTC.

The CDR3 spells CASSLGYGTDTQYF. CDR3 bases: TGTGCCAGTAGTCTTGGCTACGGGACAGATACGCAGTATTTT. The chain employs TRBV19 and TRBJ2-3; D gene unclear. Germline CDR1 and CDR2: LNHDA and SQIVND (reference sequence). The CDR3 is made up of 14 amino acids. V lost 5 bases and J lost 3, with 12 bases in between.

The chain joins TRBV6-1 to TRBJ2-7, with D possibly called TRBD1 or TRBD2 (5 bases each). V was shortened by 5 bases and J by 2 bases, with 25 bases between the two germline ends. Looked up from germline, CDR1 is MNHNS and CDR2 is SASEGT. CDR3 length: 18 amino acids. The chain's CDR3 is CASSLTTSGTPRAYEQYF. CDR3 in DNA: TGTGCCAGCAGTCTCACAACCTCCGGGACCCCGCGTGCCTACGAGCAGTACTTC.

There are many counts of this clonotype. The V and J genes are TRBV7-2 and TRBJ2-1, with TRBD1 matching over 8 bases. The junction had 3 bases not matched to a gene; V was cut back by 4 bases and J by 1 base. Germline CDR1 and CDR2: SGHTA and FQGNSA. This CDR3 is built from 15 residues. The CDR3 nucleotides read TGTGCCAGCAGCTCTCGACAGGGGTCCTACAATGAGCAGTTCTTC. Translated: CASSSRQGSYNEQFF.

The J gene is TRBJ2-7, the V gene TRBV6-6, with D perhaps matching TRBD1 (8 bases). The CDR3 is 15 residues long. V shed 5 bases and J shed 7 bases, with 21 bases lying between them. The germline V gene encodes CDR1 MNHNY and CDR2 SVGAGI (reference sequence). This chain's CDR3 is CASSLADRADFEQYF. The CDR3 DNA reads as TGTGCCAGCAGTCTAGCGGACAGGGCGGACTTTGAGCAGTACTTC.

The rearrangement uses TRBV4-2 and TRBJ2-5; TRBD2 might be the D (5 bases). V was pared by 0 bases and J by 6 bases, with 11 bases between. In germline, CDR1 is LGHNA, CDR2 YNFKEQ. CDR3 length: 14 residues. The CDR3 spells CASSQERDVKTQYF. The CDR3 DNA sequence: TGTGCCAGCAGCCAAGAACGGGATGTAAAGACCCAGTACTTC.

V gene TRBV7-2 combines with J gene TRBJ2-3; D not resolved. The CDR3 is made up of 13 amino acids. The germline V gene has CDR1 SGHTA and CDR2 FQGNSA. V was clipped by 4 bases and J by 3 bases, with 8 bases between them. CDR3 bases: TGTGCCAGCAGCTCACAACGGACAGATACGCAGTATTTT. Its translation is CASSSQRTDTQYF.

This sequence joins TRBV12-3 or TRBV12-4 and TRBJ2-5, with TRBD2 identical over 10 bases. Trimming cost V 7 bases and J 4 bases; bases outside gene matches: 6. The CDR3 consists of 14 residues. The CDR3 spells CASTTLAGRETQYF. CDR3 coding DNA: TGTGCCAGCACCACACTAGCGGGGCGAGAGACCCAGTACTTC.

This clonotype was picked up one time. An end of the junction differs from the germline gene, which may be a read error. The chain joins TRBV4-1 to TRBJ2-3; maybe TRBD2 (6 bases). The CDR3 sequence is 16 residues long. In germline, CDR1 is MGHRA, CDR2 YSYEKL. This CDR3 reads CASSQKTSKIVDTQYF. The CDR3 DNA reads as TGTGCCAGCAGCCAAAAGACTAGTAAGATAGTGGATACGCAGTATTTT.

The rearrangement uses TRBV25-1 and TRBJ1-1; the D gene is possibly TRBD1 (6 bases). V shed 3 bases and J shed 1 base, with 15 bases lying between them. CDR3 size: 16 residues. The germline V gene has CDR1 MGHDK and CDR2 SYGVNS. The CDR3 DNA reads TGTGCCAGCAGTGACGTTGAGGGCAGGGGGAACACTGAAGCTTTCTTT. Protein product: CASSDVEGRGNTEAFF.

The chain has TRBV5-1 and TRBJ2-1; possibly TRBD1 for D (6 bases). CDR1 and CDR2 (germline): SGHRS, YFSETQ. The CDR3 sequence is 12 residues long. Between the trimmed V and J ends, which lost 4 bases and 10 bases, there was a span of 12 bases. The CDR3 spells CASSPNDREQFF. DNA for the CDR3: TGCGCCAGCAGCCCAAACGACAGGGAGCAGTTCTTC.

The chain carries TRBV6-5 and TRBJ2-1; the D gene could be TRBD1 or TRBD2 (5 bases each). Per germline, CDR1 MNHEY and CDR2 SVGAGI. This CDR3 spans 15 amino acids. Trimming took off 0 bases at V and 6 bases at J, with 12 bases between the two ends. The CDR3 sequence: CASSYSTASPNEQFF. The CDR3 DNA reads TGTGCCAGCAGTTACTCGACAGCTAGCCCCAATGAGCAGTTCTTC.